This TCR beta chain appears in the sequencing data of a study of blood T cell repertoires in COVID-19. Overall study context: Spain, Italy and the United States supplied samples that represented acute and convalescent COVID-19.

CDR1 is MNHEY and CDR2 is SVGAGI in the germline V gene. The CDR3 is 15 residues long. With V trimmed by 4 bases and J by 9 bases, 7 bases remained unmatched. Original analysis: Nucleated cell number was recorded as an estimate derived from reference gene primer amplification. Libraries were prepared by immunoSEQ multiplex PCR; TCRdb keeps only in-frame clonotypes and omits some of them. The D gene and trimming were derived from the DNA, and the V and J assignments and clone size from that table. The sample holds 200,000 to 300,000 clones, about 88% seen once. This chain connects TRBV6-5 to TRBJ2-1, with 12 positions matching TRBD2. The sample was peripheral blood. This TCR was sampled from a woman aged 55-70 years with COVID-19, enrolled during active disease. CDR3 sequence: CASSLPSTSGSEQFF. DNA of the CDR3: TGTGCCAGCAGTTTGCCTTCGACTAGCGGGAGTGAGCAGTTCTTC.